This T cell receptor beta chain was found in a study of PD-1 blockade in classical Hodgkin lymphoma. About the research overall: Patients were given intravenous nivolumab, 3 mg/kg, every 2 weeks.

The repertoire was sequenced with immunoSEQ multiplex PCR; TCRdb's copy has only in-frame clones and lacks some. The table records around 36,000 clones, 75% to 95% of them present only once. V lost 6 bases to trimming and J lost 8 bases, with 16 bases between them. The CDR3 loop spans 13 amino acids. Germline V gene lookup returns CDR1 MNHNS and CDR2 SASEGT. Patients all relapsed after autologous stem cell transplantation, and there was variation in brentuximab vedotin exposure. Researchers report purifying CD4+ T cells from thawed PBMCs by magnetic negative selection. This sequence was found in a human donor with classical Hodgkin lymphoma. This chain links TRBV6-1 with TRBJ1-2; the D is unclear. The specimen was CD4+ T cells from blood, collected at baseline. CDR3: CASRTLGLYGYTF. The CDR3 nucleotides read TGTGCCAGCAGAACGCTTGGACTGTACGGCTACACCTTC.